This is a list of T cell receptor beta chains from one sample in a study of blood T cell repertoires in COVID-19. Repertoires were generated with immunoSEQ multiplex PCR, while TCRdb's copy carries only in-frame clones and drops some. The table records fewer than 350,000 clones, under 90% of them present only once. Input material: PBMCs or T cells enriched from blood (not recorded which). The receptors shown here come from a man aged 55 to 70 who had recovered from COVID-19. Each CDR3 is given with its conserved first and last residue. The D gene is left open where the match is weak. Size values are once, few and many counts, or a class for expanded clones, and some rows have none.

CDR3 length: 11
clone size: NA
D gene: NA
V gene: TRBV20-1
J gene: TRBJ1-5
CDR3 DNA: TGCAGTGCTGCCGACGGTCAGGCCCAGCATTTT
CDR3 protein: CSAADGQAQHF

CDR3 length: 13
clone size: NA
D gene: NA
V gene: TRBV10-1
J gene: TRBJ1-1
CDR3 DNA: TGCGCCAGCAGTGTGTCAGGGGACACTGAAGCTTTCTTT
CDR3 protein: CASSVSGDTEAFF

CDR3 length: 13
clone size: NA
D gene: TRBD1
V gene: TRBV6-5
J gene: TRBJ1-2
CDR3 DNA: TGTGCCAGCAGGGGGGGACAGGGGGTAGGCTACACCTTC
CDR3 protein: CASRGGQGVGYTF

CDR3 length: 15
clone size: NA
D gene: TRBD1
V gene: TRBV11-3
J gene: TRBJ2-7
CDR3 DNA: TGTGCCACCGGTAAGGACAGGGGAAACGTCTACGAGCAGTACTTC
CDR3 protein: CATGKDRGNVYEQYF

CDR3 length: 15
clone size: once
D gene: NA
V gene: TRBV7-2
J gene: TRBJ1-5
CDR3 DNA: TGTGCCAGCAGCTTAGAACCCCGGGACAATCAGCCCCAGCATTTT
CDR3 protein: CASSLEPRDNQPQHF

CDR3 length: 13
clone size: NA
D gene: NA
V gene: TRBV15
J gene: TRBJ2-7
CDR3 DNA: TGTGCCACCAGCAGTGTCCACGGGGGTGAGCAGTACTTC
CDR3 protein: CATSSVHGGEQYF

CDR3 length: 14
clone size: NA
D gene: NA
V gene: TRBV5-4
J gene: TRBJ2-7
CDR3 DNA: TGTGCCAGCAGTTCCCTGGGGGCTTTCAACGAGCAGTACTTC
CDR3 protein: CASSSLGAFNEQYF

CDR3 length: 16
clone size: NA
D gene: NA
V gene: TRBV3-1/TRBV3-2
J gene: TRBJ2-7
CDR3 DNA: TGTGCCAGCAGCCCCTATGGTGGGCGGGTGGTTGACGAGCAGTACTTC
CDR3 protein: CASSPYGGRVVDEQYF

CDR3 length: 14
clone size: NA
D gene: TRBD1
V gene: TRBV7-3
J gene: TRBJ2-1
CDR3 DNA: TGTGCCAGCAGCTCCGGGACAGGGATTGATGAGCAGTTCTTC
CDR3 protein: CASSSGTGIDEQFF

CDR3 length: 17
clone size: NA
D gene: TRBD2
V gene: TRBV4-1
J gene: TRBJ2-1
CDR3 DNA: TGCGCCAGCAGCCCCCGACTAGCGGCTAGCTCCTACAATGAGCAGTTCTTC
CDR3 protein: CASSPRLAASSYNEQFF

CDR3 length: 14
clone size: NA
D gene: TRBD2
V gene: TRBV29-1
J gene: TRBJ2-3
CDR3 DNA: TGCAGCTTACAAGCGGGGGGGGTCACAGATACGCAGTATTTT
CDR3 protein: CSLQAGGVTDTQYF

CDR3 length: 13
clone size: NA
D gene: NA
V gene: TRBV9
J gene: TRBJ2-1
CDR3 DNA: TGTGCCAGCAGCCCCGGGACTTACAATGAGCAGTTCTTC
CDR3 protein: CASSPGTYNEQFF

CDR3 length: 17
clone size: once
D gene: TRBD1
V gene: TRBV7-9
J gene: TRBJ1-4
CDR3 DNA: TGTGCCAGCAGCCGGAGGGACAGGGGTGCAACTAATGAAAAACTGTTTTTT
CDR3 protein: CASSRRDRGATNEKLFF

CDR3 length: 14
clone size: NA
D gene: TRBD1
V gene: TRBV28
J gene: TRBJ1-4
CDR3 DNA: TGTGCCAGCAGTTCACAAGGCCTCACAGGGGGTAGTTTTTTT
CDR3 protein: CASSSQGLTGGSFF

CDR3 length: 15
clone size: NA
D gene: NA
V gene: TRBV19
J gene: TRBJ1-5
CDR3 DNA: TGTGCCAGTAGTCATCTGCGCAGGGTTGATCAGCCCCAGCATTTT
CDR3 protein: CASSHLRRVDQPQHF

CDR3 length: 17
clone size: NA
D gene: TRBD2
V gene: TRBV7-2
J gene: TRBJ2-3
CDR3 DNA: TGTGCCAGCAGCGCGCGGACTAGCGGGGGGGGAACAGATACGCAGTATTTT
CDR3 protein: CASSARTSGGGTDTQYF

CDR3 length: 15
clone size: few
D gene: TRBD1
V gene: TRBV10-1
J gene: TRBJ2-2
CDR3 DNA: TGCGCCAGCAGCGCCTTTGGACAGGGGGCCGGGGAGCTGTTTTTT
CDR3 protein: CASSAFGQGAGELFF

CDR3 length: 14
clone size: NA
D gene: NA
V gene: TRBV4-1
J gene: TRBJ2-5
CDR3 DNA: TGCGCCAGCAGCCAAGTCGGAGGTTTGGAGACCCAGTACTTC
CDR3 protein: CASSQVGGLETQYF

CDR3 length: 11
clone size: NA
D gene: TRBD1
V gene: TRBV6-5
J gene: TRBJ1-1
CDR3 DNA: TGTGCCAGCAGACAGGGGACGGTAGCTTTCTTT
CDR3 protein: CASRQGTVAFF

CDR3 length: 12
clone size: few
D gene: NA
V gene: TRBV3-1/TRBV3-2
J gene: TRBJ2-1
CDR3 DNA: TGTGCCAGCAGCCATAGCCCCGGGACTCGCTTCTTC
CDR3 protein: CASSHSPGTRFF

CDR3 length: 16
clone size: NA
D gene: NA
V gene: TRBV5-4
J gene: TRBJ2-7
CDR3 DNA: TGTGCCAGCAGCGGCAGGGCGGGGTGGAGCTCCTACGAGCAGTACTTC
CDR3 protein: CASSGRAGWSSYEQYF

CDR3 length: 15
clone size: NA
D gene: NA
V gene: TRBV19
J gene: TRBJ1-4
CDR3 DNA: TGTGCCAGTAGCACGAACGACAGACTTAATGAAAAACTGTTTTTT
CDR3 protein: CASSTNDRLNEKLFF

CDR3 length: 13
clone size: NA
D gene: NA
V gene: TRBV14
J gene: TRBJ1-2
CDR3 DNA: TGTGCCAGCAGCCCCACGGGAGACTATGGCTACACCTTC
CDR3 protein: CASSPTGDYGYTF

CDR3 length: 12
clone size: NA
D gene: NA
V gene: TRBV19
J gene: TRBJ1-2
CDR3 DNA: TGTGCCAGAACCGAACTAGACTATGGCTACACCTTC
CDR3 protein: CARTELDYGYTF

CDR3 length: 15
clone size: NA
D gene: TRBD1
V gene: TRBV7-3
J gene: TRBJ2-3
CDR3 DNA: TGTGCCAGCAGCTCTGGACAGGGGGTCACAGATACGCAGTATTTT
CDR3 protein: CASSSGQGVTDTQYF

CDR3 length: 13
clone size: NA
D gene: TRBD1
V gene: TRBV27
J gene: TRBJ1-4
CDR3 DNA: TGTGCCAGCCGGGGACAGGGGGGGGAAAAACTGTTTTTT
CDR3 protein: CASRGQGGEKLFF

CDR3 length: 13
clone size: NA
D gene: NA
V gene: TRBV9
J gene: TRBJ1-2
CDR3 DNA: TGTGCCAGCAGCGTATACGGGGACTATGGCTACACCTTC
CDR3 protein: CASSVYGDYGYTF

CDR3 length: 14
clone size: NA
D gene: NA
V gene: TRBV5-1
J gene: TRBJ1-3
CDR3 DNA: TGCGCCAGCTCCGATACAGACTCTGGAAACACCATATATTTT
CDR3 protein: CASSDTDSGNTIYF

CDR3 length: 14
clone size: NA
D gene: NA
V gene: TRBV5-4
J gene: TRBJ1-4
CDR3 DNA: TGTGCCAGCAGCCCTTCGACTGCCGATGAAAAACTGTTTTTT
CDR3 protein: CASSPSTADEKLFF

CDR3 length: 14
clone size: NA
D gene: NA
V gene: TRBV6-4
J gene: TRBJ2-5
CDR3 DNA: TGTGCCAGCAGCGCCCGACTAGGAGGTTCGACCCAGTACTTC
CDR3 protein: CASSARLGGSTQYF

CDR3 length: 12
clone size: few
D gene: NA
V gene: TRBV18
J gene: TRBJ1-1
CDR3 DNA: TGTGCCAGTGGTAATGGGGGGACTGAAGCTTTCTTT
CDR3 protein: CASGNGGTEAFF